This TCR beta chain appears in the sequencing data of a study of cytomegalovirus exposure and HLA in healthy donors. Researchers ran the PCR with 60 Vbeta and 13 Jbeta primers. Assay used: immunoSEQ multiplex PCR; TCRdb lists only in-frame clones, some missing. The repertoire includes 220,000 or so clones, 70% to 85% of them detected once, and around 4% sits in the top ten. In germline, CDR1 is MDHEN, CDR2 SYDVKM. CDR3 size: 17 residues. V trimming: 3 bases; J trimming: 5 bases; junction bases outside the gene matches: 13. Specimen: PBMCs. The J gene is TRBJ1-2, the V gene TRBV28; 9 bases line up with TRBD1. The sequence derives from a male donor in good health and CMV-seronegative. CDR3 sequence: CASSLRDRVVIGYGYTF. The CDR3 nucleotides are TGTGCCAGCAGTTTGAGGGACAGGGTGGTGATCGGGTATGGCTACACCTTC.